Each of the 17 T cell receptor beta chains below was sequenced from the same sample in a study of immune cell composition in non-small cell lung cancer. The table came from immunoSEQ multiplex PCR; TCRdb's copy has only in-frame clones and leaves some out. The sample comprises fewer than 5,500 clones, around 82% of which are singletons, and 16% rests with the top ten. The sample consisted of lung tumor tissue. These receptor sequences come from a human donor with non-small cell lung cancer.

This CDR3 is CAWSVEMTGRAKQYF. Here the CDR3 DNA reads TGTGCCTGGAGTGTGGAAATGACGGGGAGGGCCAAGCAGTACTTC. The rearrangement links TRBV30 to TRBJ2-7; 7 bases align to TRBD2. This CDR3 comprises 15 residues. J was trimmed by 8 bases and V by 0 bases; bases with no gene match: 13. Germline loops: CDR1 GTSNPN, CDR2 SVGIG (reference sequence).

The J gene is TRBJ2-1, the V gene TRBV28, with 7 bases identical to TRBD2. The V gene end was trimmed by 2 bases and the J gene end by 7 bases; junction bases not matched to a gene: 2. The CDR3 runs 13 residues. The germline gives CDR1 MDHEN, CDR2 SYDVKM. The DNA of the CDR3 is TGTGCCAGCAGTTTAGGGGGGGGAAATGAGCAGTTCTTC. It specifies CASSLGGGNEQFF. Complete variable domain (other parts from reference TRBV28 and TRBJ2-1): DVKVTQSSRYLVKRTGEKVFLECVQDMDHENMFWYRQDPGLGLRLIYFSYDVKMKEKGDIPEGYSVSREKKERFSLILESASTNQTSMYLCASSLGGGNEQFFGPGTRLTVL.

The chain has TRBV7-3 and TRBJ2-1; TRBD2 matches at 9 bases. The germline CDR1 and CDR2 sequences are SGHTA and FQGTGA. The V and J ends lost 4 bases and 5 bases, in that order; junction bases with no gene match: 9. The CDR3 sequence is 16 residues long. CDR3 sequence (DNA): TGTGCCAGCAGCTCGGGCCAACTAGCGGGTAACAATGAGCAGTTCTTC. This translates into CASSSGQLAGNNEQFF. The full variable domain, its missing parts supplied by reference TRBV7-3 and TRBJ2-1, is GAGVSQTPSNKVTEKGKYVELRCDPISGHTALYWYRQSLGQGPEFLIYFQGTGAADDSGLPNDRFFAVRPEGSVSTLKIQRTERGDSAVYLCASSSGQLAGNNEQFFGPGTRLTVL.

The rearrangement joins TRBV5-6 to TRBJ2-7; 7 nucleotides line up with TRBD1. Germline CDR1 and CDR2: SGHDT and YYEEEE. The CDR3 length is 12 residues. The ends lost 6 bases at V and 4 bases at J; junction bases unmatched: 4. This CDR3 reads CASNLGQYEQYF. CDR3 coding DNA: TGTGCCAGCAACCTGGGACAGTACGAGCAGTACTTC.

The chain joins TRBV5-6 to TRBJ2-7; D possibly corresponds to TRBD2 (7 bases). In germline, CDR1 is SGHDT, CDR2 YYEEEE. V was cut by 2 bases and J by 5 bases, with 17 bases left in between. The CDR3 consists of 15 residues. The CDR3 sequence is CASSLVHGRTDEQYF. CDR3 DNA: TGTGCCAGCAGCTTAGTCCACGGGAGGACAGACGAGCAGTACTTC.

The chain uses TRBV28 and TRBJ1-1, with D unclear. Between the trimmed V and J ends, which lost 2 bases and 3 bases, there was a span of 7 bases. The CDR3 runs to 13 residues. Germline values: CDR1 MDHEN, CDR2 SYDVKM. CDR3 bases: TGTGCCAGCAGTTTACCACACCACACTGAAGCTTTCTTT. It codes for CASSLPHHTEAFF.

The V gene is TRBV4-2, the J gene TRBJ2-7, with D tentatively TRBD2 (6 bases). From germline, CDR1 is LGHNA and CDR2 YNFKEQ. V was cut by 0 bases and J by 2 bases, with 11 bases left in between. The CDR3 has 15 residues. Written as DNA, the CDR3 is TGTGCCAGCAGCCAAGATGCGACTAGGACCTACGAGCAGTACTTC. Its translation: CASSQDATRTYEQYF.

This clone was detected once. CDR3 sequence reads: CASSIGGQSTEAFF. The CDR3 nucleotides read TGTGCCAGTAGTATAGGGGGGCAGAGCACTGAAGCTTTCTTT. The chain employs TRBV19 and TRBJ1-1; TRBD1 might be the D (6 bases). V was pared by 1 base and J by 4 bases, with 10 bases between. The CDR3 runs 14 residues. Germline V gene data show CDR1 as LNHDA and CDR2 as SQIVND (reference sequence).

This chain connects TRBV14 to TRBJ1-6; D gene ambiguous. This CDR3 region has 15 residues. The V end was cut by 0 bases, the J end by 8 bases, with 11 bases between. Germline-derived CDR1 and CDR2 are SGHDN and FVKESK. The CDR3 DNA reads TGTGCCAGCAGCCAAGATATAGCCGGCGATTCACCCCTCCACTTT. Residues: CASSQDIAGDSPLHF.

The CDR3 nucleotides read TGTGCCAGCAGCTTAGGCGTCGGTGAAAAACTGTTTTTT. This codes for CASSLGVGEKLFF. The rearrangement joins TRBV13 to TRBJ1-4; the D is unclear. V gave up 0 bases and J gave up 7 bases, with 6 bases separating them. Per the germline V gene, CDR1 is PRHDT and CDR2 is FYEKMQ (reference sequence). The CDR3 extends over 13 amino acids.

V and J are TRBV11-2 and TRBJ2-7; the match to TRBD2 covers 7 bases. The CDR3 sequence is 17 residues long. V lost 1 base, J lost 2 bases, and 11 bases stayed unmatched. Germline CDR1 is SGHAT and CDR2 is FQNNGV. CDR3 residues: CASSLGGGTGNPYEQYF. CDR3 nucleotides: TGTGCCAGCAGCTTAGGGGGGGGAACAGGTAATCCCTACGAGCAGTACTTC. The full variable domain, in which reference TRBV11-2 and TRBJ2-7 provide the parts outside the CDR3, is EAGVAQSPRYKIIEKRQSVAFWCNPISGHATLYWYQQILGQGPKLLIQFQNNGVVDDSQLPKDRFSAERLKGVDSTLKIQPAKLEDSAVYLCASSLGGGTGNPYEQYFGPGTRLTVT.

Here the CDR3 DNA reads TGTGCCAGCAGCTTCGGGGTAGCGGGGGACCAAGGGCAGTATTTT. This encodes CASSFGVAGDQGQYF. V and J are TRBV7-6 and TRBJ2-3; 9 positions agree with TRBD2. Unmatched junction bases numbered 12, after V lost 3 bases and J lost 11 bases. CDR1 SGHVS and CDR2 FNYEAQ come from the germline V gene. The CDR3 is made up of 15 amino acids.

The chain uses TRBV7-2 and TRBJ2-5; the match to TRBD2 covers 7 bases. Germline assignment: CDR1 SGHTA and CDR2 FQGNSA. Trimming at V came to 6 bases and at J to 2 bases, leaving 3 bases not matched to a gene. This CDR3 region has 13 residues. CDR3 loop: CASRGLQQETQYF. CDR3 DNA: TGTGCCAGCAGGGGACTACAACAAGAGACCCAGTACTTC. The full variable domain, rest sourced from reference TRBV7-2 and TRBJ2-5, is GAGVSQSPSNKVTEKGKDVELRCDPISGHTALYWYRQSLGQGLEFLIYFQGNSAPDKSGLPSDRFSAERTGGSVSTLTIQRTQQEDSAVYLCASRGLQQETQYFGPGTRLLVL.

There are a few counts of this clone. CDR3 DNA: TGTGCCAGCAGCCATCGGGACAACGAGCAGTACTTC. Residues: CASSHRDNEQYF. V gene TRBV4-2 combines with J gene TRBJ2-7, with D perhaps matching TRBD1 (6 bases). Trimming stripped 3 bases from V and 5 bases from J, with 8 bases between. CDR1 is LGHNA and CDR2 is YNFKEQ in the germline V gene. This CDR3 region has 12 residues.

The J gene is TRBJ1-5, the V gene TRBV7-9; no reliable D call. Germline CDR1 and CDR2: SEHNR and FQNEAQ (reference sequence). The CDR3 has 14 residues. V lost 5 bases and J 5 bases, leaving 13 bases between the germline ends. The DNA for the CDR3 is TGTGCCAGCAGCAGGGAGGGAGCAGATCAGCCCCAGCATTTT. Translated: CASSREGADQPQHF. Looking up the rest from reference TRBV7-9 and TRBJ1-5 gives the full variable domain: DTGVSQNPRHKITKRGQNVTFRCDPISEHNRLYWYRQTLGQGPEFLTYFQNEAQLEKSRLLSDRFSAERPKGSFSTLEIQRTEQGDSAMYLCASSREGADQPQHFGDGTRLSIL.

The CDR3 spells CASSQERGNSYEQYF. CDR3 sequence (DNA): TGCGCCAGCAGCCAAGAAAGGGGCAACTCCTACGAGCAGTACTTC. The V call is TRBV4-1, the J call TRBJ2-7, with D tentatively TRBD1 (5 bases). This CDR3 is 15 amino acids long. Germline V CDR1 and CDR2: MGHRA, YSYEKL. The V end was cut by 0 bases, the J end by 0 bases, with 9 bases between.

V is TRBV30 and J is TRBJ1-6, with 8 bases aligning to TRBD1. This CDR3 is built from 14 residues. After removal of 4 bases from V and 6 bases from J, the junction contained 5 bases not matched to a gene. The germline gives CDR1 GTSNPN, CDR2 SVGIG (reference sequence). CDR3 sequence: CAWTRDRGNSPLHF. The DNA of the CDR3 is TGTGCCTGGACCCGTGACAGGGGTAATTCACCCCTCCACTTT.